These T cell receptor beta chains were read from a single sample in a study of cytomegalovirus exposure and HLA in healthy donors. Some clones are missing from TCRdb's copy, which holds only in-frame ones; the method was immunoSEQ multiplex PCR. This sample has some 130,000 clones, with about 80% found just once. The sequencing input was PBMCs. The receptors originated from a man aged 30-40 years in good health. The CDR3 runs from the conserved cysteine through the conserved F or W. The D gene is left open where the match is weak. Clone size is stated in some rows and not others, as once, few, many or a class when expanded.

NA	TRBV7-9	TRBJ1-3	NA	TGTGCCAGCAGCCGAGGGGGGGGCAGTAGGGCTGGAAACACCATATATTTT	CASSRGGGSRAGNTIYF
NA	TRBV5-4	TRBJ2-1	NA	TGTGCCCACAGTCAGGGCTCCTACAATGAGCAGTTCTTC	CAHSQGSYNEQFF
NA	TRBV7-2	TRBJ2-2	NA	TGTGCCAGCAGCTTCGCGAACACCGGGGAGCTGTTTTTT	CASSFANTGELFF
NA	TRBV5-5	TRBJ1-1	few	TGTGCCAGCAGAGCCTCCAGGGTAAACACTGAAGCTTTCTTT	CASRASRVNTEAFF
NA	TRBV4-3	TRBJ2-7	NA	TGCGCCAGCAGCCAAGATCCAGGGTGGGAGCAGTACTTC	CASSQDPGWEQYF
NA	TRBV19	TRBJ2-7	few	TGTGCCAGTAGTTTATACAGGGACTCCTACGAGCAGTACTTC	CASSLYRDSYEQYF
NA	TRBV7-9	TRBJ1-1	NA	TGTGCCAGCAGCTTGCAGACAGCGGAAGCTTTCTTT	CASSLQTAEAFF
NA	TRBV29-1	TRBJ2-3	NA	TGCAGCGCCGTGCCCCACTCCGTACCGATAACGCAGTATTTT	CSAVPHSVPITQYF
NA	TRBV7-9	TRBJ1-4	NA	TGTGCCAGCAGCTTCGACAGAGAAAAACTGTTTTTT	CASSFDREKLFF
NA	TRBV10-1	TRBJ2-1	NA	TGCGCCAGCAGTGAAGCGGAGAATTACAATGAGCAGTTCTTC	CASSEAENYNEQFF
TRBD2	TRBV27	TRBJ2-7	few	TGTGCCAGCAGTTTATTCCCCCGGGGGCCCCAGCGGGAGTCCTACGAGCAGTACTTC	CASSLFPRGPQRESYEQYF
TRBD2	TRBV2	TRBJ2-3	few	TGTGCCAGCAGTGAATGGGGACTAGACACAGATACGCAGTATTTT	CASSEWGLDTDTQYF
TRBD2	TRBV28	TRBJ2-1	NA	TGTGCCAGCAGTTCGGGGGGACTAGCGAGCCATGAGCAGTTCTTC	CASSSGGLASHEQFF
NA	TRBV10-3	TRBJ1-1	NA	TGTGCCATCAGTGACTCGGACAGAGACACTGAAGCTTTCTTT	CAISDSDRDTEAFF
TRBD2	TRBV2	TRBJ2-2	NA	TGTGCCAGCAGTGAGCAGGGACTAGCCCTCGGGGAGCTGTTTTTT	CASSEQGLALGELFF
TRBD1	TRBV18	TRBJ1-2	NA	TGTGCCAGCTCACCGGGACAGGGGCGCTATGGCTACACCTTC	CASSPGQGRYGYTF
TRBD2	TRBV6-6	TRBJ2-7	NA	TGTGCCAGCAGTCTCGGACTAGCGGGAGGGTACGAGCAGTACTTC	CASSLGLAGGYEQYF
NA	TRBV5-6	TRBJ1-1	NA	TGTGCCAGCAGCTCAGGGGTTAACACTGAAGCTTTCTTT	CASSSGVNTEAFF
NA	TRBV7-2	TRBJ1-2	NA	TGTGCCAGCAGCTTAAAACAGGAGGGCTATGGCTACACCTTC	CASSLKQEGYGYTF
TRBD2	TRBV6-4	TRBJ2-3	NA	TGTGCCAGCAGTGACGGCGGGAGGGACACAGATACGCAGTATTTT	CASSDGGRDTDTQYF
NA	TRBV7-2	TRBJ2-1	NA	TGTGCCAGCAGCTTAGGGATGGGGCTGTACAATGAGCAGTTCTTC	CASSLGMGLYNEQFF
NA	TRBV6-5	TRBJ2-1	few	TGTGCCAGCTCGCCGGGGTCGACAAATGAGCAGTTCTTC	CASSPGSTNEQFF